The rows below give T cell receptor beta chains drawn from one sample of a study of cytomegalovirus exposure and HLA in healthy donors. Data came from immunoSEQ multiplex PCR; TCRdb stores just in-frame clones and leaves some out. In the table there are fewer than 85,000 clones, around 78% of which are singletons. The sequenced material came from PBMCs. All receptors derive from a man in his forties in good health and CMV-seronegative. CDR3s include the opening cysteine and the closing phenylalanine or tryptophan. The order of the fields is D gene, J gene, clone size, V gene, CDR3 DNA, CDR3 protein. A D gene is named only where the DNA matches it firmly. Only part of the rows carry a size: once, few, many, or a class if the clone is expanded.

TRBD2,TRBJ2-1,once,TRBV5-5,TGTGCCAGCAGCCCTCTCGCGACTAGCGGGAATGAGCAGTTCTTC,CASSPLATSGNEQFF
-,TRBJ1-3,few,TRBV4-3,TGCGCCAGCAGCCAAGACAGTGACAACTCTGGAAACACCATATATTTT,CASSQDSDNSGNTIYF
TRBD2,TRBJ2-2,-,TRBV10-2,TGCGCCAGCAGTGGCGGGGGGGTAGGGACCGGGGAGCTGTTTTTT,CASSGGGVGTGELFF
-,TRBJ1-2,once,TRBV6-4,TGTGCCAGCAGTGAAGGGGCAGGGACTAACTATGGCTACACCTTC,CASSEGAGTNYGYTF
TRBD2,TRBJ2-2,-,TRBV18,TGTGCCAGCTCAAGAACGGGGGAGGGCGCGAACACCGGGGAGCTGTTTTTT,CASSRTGEGANTGELFF
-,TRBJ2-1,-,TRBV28,TGTGCCAGCAGTGACGGTGGGACTCTGGGGCACAATGAGCAGTTCTTC,CASSDGGTLGHNEQFF
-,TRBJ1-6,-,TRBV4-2,TGTGCCAGCAGCCAAGATAACACAGAACTTAATAATTCACCCCTCCACTTT,CASSQDNTELNNSPLHF
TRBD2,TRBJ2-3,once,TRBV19,TGTGCCAGTAGTATACGGGGGGGACATTCCCCCACAGATACGCAGTATTTT,CASSIRGGHSPTDTQYF
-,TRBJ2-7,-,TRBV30,TGTGCCTGGAGTGTCAACTACGAGCAGTACTTC,CAWSVNYEQYF
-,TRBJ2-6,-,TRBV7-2,TGTGCCAGCAGCTCCCGGACTGGCGGGGAGGCTGGGGCCAACGTCCTGACTTTC,CASSSRTGGEAGANVLTF
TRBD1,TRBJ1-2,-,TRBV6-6,TGTGCCAGCAGTCCCCGGACAGGGGGCGATGGCTACACCTTC,CASSPRTGGDGYTF
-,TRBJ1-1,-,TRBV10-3,TGTGCCATCAGCCTGACAGAGATGAACACTGAAGCTTTCTTT,CAISLTEMNTEAFF
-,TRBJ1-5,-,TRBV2,TGTGCCAGCTCCTTTGGGACATCTTATAGCAATCAGCCCCAGCATTTT,CASSFGTSYSNQPQHF
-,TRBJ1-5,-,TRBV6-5,TGTGCCAGCAGTTACTCTACAGGCAATCAGCCCCAGCATTTT,CASSYSTGNQPQHF
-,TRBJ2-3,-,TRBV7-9,TGTGCCAGCAGCTTCACAGGCGACCGAATTTATACGCAGTATTTT,CASSFTGDRIYTQYF
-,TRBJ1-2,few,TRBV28,TGTGCCAGCAGTTTGACAGGATATTACACCTTC,CASSLTGYYTF
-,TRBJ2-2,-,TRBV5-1,TGCGCCAGCAGCAGGGGACAATCCACCGGGGAGCTGTTTTTT,CASSRGQSTGELFF
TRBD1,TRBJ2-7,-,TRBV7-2,TGTGCCAGCAGCTTAGCGGGACAGGGGTCGGGCGAGCAGTACTTC,CASSLAGQGSGEQYF
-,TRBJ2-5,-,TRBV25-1,TGTGCCAGCGTAGGGGCGTATGGGGAGACCCAGTACTTC,CASVGAYGETQYF
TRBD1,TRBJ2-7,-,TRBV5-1,TGCGCCAGCAGCACCGGGACAGGTATCTACGAGCAGTACTTC,CASSTGTGIYEQYF
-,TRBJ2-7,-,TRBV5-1,TGCGCCAGCAGCTTGGAGCCAGGGATGGGCGAGCAGTACTTC,CASSLEPGMGEQYF
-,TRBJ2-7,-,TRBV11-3,TGTGCCAGCAGCTTCTCCGAGGGCTACGAGCAGTACTTC,CASSFSEGYEQYF
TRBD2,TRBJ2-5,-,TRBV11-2,TGTGCCAGCAGCCCACGGACTAGCGGGGGTCGAGAGACCCAGTACTTC,CASSPRTSGGRETQYF
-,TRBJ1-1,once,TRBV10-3,TGTGCCACCAAACTGGGGGGGGACACTGAAGCTTTCTTT,CATKLGGDTEAFF
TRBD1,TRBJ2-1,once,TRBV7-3,TGTGCCAGCAGCCCCCGACAGGGGACCTACAATGAGCAGTTCTTC,CASSPRQGTYNEQFF
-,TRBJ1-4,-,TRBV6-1,TGTGCCAGCAGCGACCCCGCATCGGGAAAACTGTTTTTT,CASSDPASGKLFF
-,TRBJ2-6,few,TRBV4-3,TGCGCCAGCAGCCAAGATCGCTACTCTGGGGCCAACGTCCTGACTTTC,CASSQDRYSGANVLTF
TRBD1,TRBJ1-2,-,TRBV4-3,TGCGCCAGCAGCCAAGAACCCGGGACAGGGGTGAGCGACTATGGCTACACCTTC,CASSQEPGTGVSDYGYTF
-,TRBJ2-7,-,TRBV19,TGTGCCAGTAGTATAGTGGACAGCCCACTCTACGAGCAGTACTTC,CASSIVDSPLYEQYF
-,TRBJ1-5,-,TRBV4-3,TGCGCCAGCAGCCAAGACCGGGCAGGGCGACAGCATTTT,CASSQDRAGRQHF
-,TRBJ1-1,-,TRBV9,TGTGCCAGCAGCCTGGGTGTCAGGGCTGAGAGGACTGAAGCTTTCTTT,CASSLGVRAERTEAFF
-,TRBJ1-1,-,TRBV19,TGTGCCAGTAGACCACAGCAGAACACTGAAGCTTTCTTT,CASRPQQNTEAFF
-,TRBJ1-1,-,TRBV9,TGTGCCAGCAGCGTAGTTGAAACTTACGCTGAAGCTTTCTTT,CASSVVETYAEAFF
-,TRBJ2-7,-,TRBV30,TGTGCCTGGAGTTCTAGATACGAGCAGTACTTC,CAWSSRYEQYF
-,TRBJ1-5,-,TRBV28,TGTGCCAGCAGTTTTTCGGTCATCAATCAGCCCCAGCATTTT,CASSFSVINQPQHF
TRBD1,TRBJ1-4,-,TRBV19,TGTGCCAGTAAAGAAGTCGGACAGGGGCATGAAAAACTGTTTTTT,CASKEVGQGHEKLFF
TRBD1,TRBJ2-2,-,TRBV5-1,TGCGCCAGCAGCCGGGACAGGTTATACACCGGGGAGCTGTTTTTT,CASSRDRLYTGELFF
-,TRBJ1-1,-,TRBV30,TGTGCCTCCCACGACAGGACGAACACTGAAGCTTTCTTT,CASHDRTNTEAFF
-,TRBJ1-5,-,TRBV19,TGTGCCAGTAGTACGTGGGGGGTCAGGGCGGGCAATCAGCCCCAGCATTTT,CASSTWGVRAGNQPQHF
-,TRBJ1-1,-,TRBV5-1,TGCGCCAGCAGCTTAGGGCAGGGCCACACTGAAGCTTTCTTT,CASSLGQGHTEAFF
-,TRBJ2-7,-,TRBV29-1,TGCAGCGTTGAAGGTTCAGGGTACGAGCAGTACTTC,CSVEGSGYEQYF
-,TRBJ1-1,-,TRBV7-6,TGTGCCAGCAGCCTTGGACAGTCGGACACTGAAGCTTTCTTT,CASSLGQSDTEAFF
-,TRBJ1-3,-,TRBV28,TGTGCCAGCACCATGTCCTCTGGAAACACCATATATTTT,CASTMSSGNTIYF
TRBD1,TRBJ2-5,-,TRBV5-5,TGTGCCAGCAGCCCGTCAGGGGGCAGGGAGACCCAGTACTTC,CASSPSGGRETQYF
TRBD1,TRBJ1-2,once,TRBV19,TGTGCCAGTAGTGTCGGACCCTGGACAGGGAGCCATGGCTACACCTTC,CASSVGPWTGSHGYTF
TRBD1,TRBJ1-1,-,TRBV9,TGTGCCAGCAGCGTAGGACAGGGACAAGCTTTCTTT,CASSVGQGQAFF
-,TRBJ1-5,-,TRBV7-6,TGTGCCAGCAGCTTAGCTCCGGGACACAATAGCAATCAGCCCCAGCATTTT,CASSLAPGHNSNQPQHF
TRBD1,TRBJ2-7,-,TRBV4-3,TGCGCCAGCAGCCAAGAAAGGGGGCCCTCCTACGAGCAGTACTTC,CASSQERGPSYEQYF
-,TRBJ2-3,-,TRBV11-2,TGTGCCAGCAGTTTGGGACTCCTTACCACAGATACGCAGTATTTT,CASSLGLLTTDTQYF
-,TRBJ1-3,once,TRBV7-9,TGTGCCAGCAGCTTCCCGATAGCTTCTGGAAACACCATATATTTT,CASSFPIASGNTIYF
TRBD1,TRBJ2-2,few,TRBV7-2,TGTGCCAGCAGCTACAGGACAGGGACCGGGGAGCTGTTTTTT,CASSYRTGTGELFF
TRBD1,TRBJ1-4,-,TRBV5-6,TGTGCCAACAGCCCGGGACAGGATAATGAAAAACTGTTTTTT,CANSPGQDNEKLFF
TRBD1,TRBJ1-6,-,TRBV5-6,TGTCCCAGCAGCTTCCCGAACAGGGGGCTTTCACCCCTCCACTTT,CPSSFPNRGLSPLHF
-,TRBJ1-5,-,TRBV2,TGTGCCAGCAGTGATAGACAGTTAAATCGGCCCCAGCATTTT,CASSDRQLNRPQHF
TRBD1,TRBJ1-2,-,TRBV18,TGTGCCAGCTCACCGCCGGGACAGCCCTATGGCTACACCTTC,CASSPPGQPYGYTF